This TCR beta chain was recorded in a study of identical twins. V lost 5 bases and J lost 4, with 18 bases in between. The CDR3 is 17 amino acids. Points from the study as a whole: Zero-insertion analyses might be partly confounded by invariant T cells like MAIT and iNKT. Twins showed weaker excess sharing in their beta out-of-frame sequences. Abundant beta clonotypes from cord blood had fewer insertions, unlike memory repertoires, which showed none.

TCRdb used MiXCR to reprocess the 5' RACE reads, holding one entry per CDR3 protein. The profile shows 1.5 million to 2 million distinct CDR3 sequences, 32% of them singletons. This clonotype was observed a few times. Its antigen is unknown. This sequence originates from a newborn girl in good health. The chain carries TRBV12-3 or TRBV12-4 and TRBJ1-6, with D maybe TRBD1 (6 bases). The sample comprised cord blood. Here the CDR3 reads CASSRDLEGVYNSPLHF. The CDR3 DNA follows: TGTGCCAGCAGTCGGGACTTAGAGGGGGTATATAATTCACCCCTCCACTTT.